The following is a TCR beta chain sequence with its context. This clonotype was detected a few times. Its binding antigen is unknown. Base qualities were left out, and no much larger clone turns up one base away. What the treatment or condition label conveys for this sample: allogeneic hematopoietic cell transplantation with graft depleted of TCRalphabeta T cells and CD19 B cells. The transplant recipients were children given TCRalphabeta/CD19-depleted allogeneic hematopoietic cell grafts. Library generation was performed with PCR. These reads were obtained on an Illumina HiSeq 2500. To normalize quantification of the TCRbeta repertoire, the TCR libraries were built with molecular barcoding that relied on unique molecular identifiers. In-frame beta chains were kept once TCRdb had trimmed the public reads at Q25 with fastp and called clones with MiXCR. Entries that share a CDR3 protein sequence are merged under the most common genes and DNA. This sample has 130,000 to 150,000 distinct CDR3 sequences in its table, and about 9% of those were observed once. The ten largest clones represent 15% to 20% of the sample.

This specimen comes from a study of T-cell reconstitution after alpha-beta-depleted transplantation in children (dated by TCRdb to about 2016). Regarding the study in general: T-cell immune reconstitution after TCRalphabeta/CD19-depleted allogeneic hematopoietic cell transplantation in children was quantitatively tracked in the study by means of TCR repertoire profiling. Findings and caveats that apply to the study as a whole: Apparently early alphabetaT-cell count recovery about two months after transplant reportedly relied on only several hundred rapidly expanded clones derived from non-depleted graft cells. The frequencies of hyperexpanded clones fell over the following months, and after one year, T-cell counts and TCRbeta diversity were mostly attributed to newly produced T cells. In some patients, the high TCRbeta diversity seen at day 60 was put down to recipient T cells and intrathymic progenitors that had survived conditioning.

The receptor was derived from a female patient aged 2-9 years who had a stem cell transplant for congenital amegakaryocytic thrombocytopenia, so the T cells may come from the graft donor. Material: PBMCs, mostly from graft donor cells, obtained 180 days after TCRalphabeta/CD19-depleted stem cell transplant.

The nucleotide sequence is TGTGCCACCAGCAGAGGGGCAGGGGGCGTCTATGGCTACACCTTC. Its protein reads: CATSRGAGGVYGYTF. The receptor chain draws on TRBV15 and TRBJ1-2; 8 nucleotides in the junction match TRBD1. CDR1 LNHNV and CDR2 YYDKDF are derived from the germline V gene (reference sequence). There are 15 amino acids in the CDR3, from cysteine to phenylalanine inclusive. Just the 45-base CDR3 DNA is kept, in frame starting at base 1. Here V drops 1 base and J drops 4 bases, and the junction holds 5 bases not matched to any gene. Outside the CDR3, residues come from the reference TRBV15 and TRBJ1-2 proteins, so the full variable domain is: DAMVIQNPRYQVTQFGKPVTLSCSQTLNHNVMYWYQQKSSQAPKLLFHYYDKDFNNEADTPDNFQSRRPNTSFCFLDIRSPGLGDTAMYLCATSRGAGGVYGYTFGSGTRLTVV.